This T cell receptor beta chain comes out of a study of T cell responses to AZD1222 COVID-19 vaccine. Sequenced by immunoSEQ multiplex PCR; TCRdb stores in-frame clones only, minus some. The table shows around 140,000 clones, with 75% to 95% occurring only once. Trimming cost V 4 bases and J 6 bases, with 15 bases left between them. The germline gives CDR1 SEHNR, CDR2 FQNEAQ (reference sequence). This CDR3 has 15 residues. About this clone itself: Its antigen is not identified.

The study's findings and limits: Reports say nearly half of spike-specific TCRs go after unmutated variant regions. Repertoires were sampled only after the peak T cell response. Only six or seven AZD1222 recipients tested seropositive at baseline. Two AZD1222 doses significantly raised spike-specific TCR breadth and depth over controls.

The source material was peripheral blood, sampled 28 days after the second AZD1222 dose. The V gene is TRBV7-9, the J gene TRBJ1-4; D perhaps matches TRBD1 (6 bases). This receptor was taken from an adult who received the AZD1222 COVID-19 vaccine. This CDR3 reads CASSSLQGSDEKLFF. The CDR3 region has the DNA TGTGCCAGCAGCTCCCTCCAGGGGAGCGATGAAAAACTGTTTTTT.